This TCR beta chain stems from a study of CXCR3-negative and CXCR3-positive naive CD8 T cells. Researchers prepared the TRB cDNA libraries using 5' RACE with UMI labels. No DNA is given; TCRdb re-called the 5' RACE reads and lists each CDR3 protein once. This sample's table reports approximately 70,000 distinct CDR3 sequences. CD45RO-CCR7+CD27+CD95- cells counted as naive CD8+ T cells. The CDR3 spans 18 residues. Germline V gene sequence: CDR1 LGHDT, CDR2 YNNKEL (reference sequence). Sequencing was performed on naive CXCR3- CD8+ T cells from blood. Subset in this sample: CD45RO-CCR7+CD27+CD95- naive CD8+ T cells lacking CXCR3 (TNR3-). The receptor was isolated from a human donor in good health. Some clones in this sample may be carry-over from other donors' samples. The chain has TRBV3-1 and TRBJ2-1; TCRdb returns TRBD2, unconfirmable since there is no DNA. This CDR3 reads CASSQDNSGGIPHNEQFF.